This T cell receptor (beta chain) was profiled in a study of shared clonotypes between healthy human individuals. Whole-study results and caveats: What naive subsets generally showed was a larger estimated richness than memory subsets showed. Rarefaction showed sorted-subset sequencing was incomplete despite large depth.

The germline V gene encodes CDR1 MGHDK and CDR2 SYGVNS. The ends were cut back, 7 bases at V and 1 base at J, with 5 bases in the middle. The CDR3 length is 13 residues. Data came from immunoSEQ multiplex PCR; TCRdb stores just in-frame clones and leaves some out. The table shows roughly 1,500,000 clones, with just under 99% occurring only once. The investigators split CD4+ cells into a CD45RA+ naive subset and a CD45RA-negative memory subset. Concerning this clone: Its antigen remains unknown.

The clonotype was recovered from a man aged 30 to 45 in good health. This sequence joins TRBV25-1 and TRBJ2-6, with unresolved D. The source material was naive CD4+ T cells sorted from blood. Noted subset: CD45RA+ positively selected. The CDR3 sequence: CASTLSGANVLTF. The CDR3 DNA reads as TGTGCCAGCACATTATCTGGGGCCAACGTCCTGACTTTC. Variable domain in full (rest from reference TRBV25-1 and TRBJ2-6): EADIYQTPRYLVIGTGKKITLECSQTMGHDKMYWYQQDPGMELHLIHYSYGVNSTEKGDLSSESTVSRIRTEHFPLTLESARPSHTSQYLCASTLSGANVLTFGAGSRLTVL.